This T cell receptor beta chain was found in a study of T-cell memory formation after mild COVID-19. Study information: Largely, TCR clusters stayed within a single donor.

Notes on this clonotype: Its antigen is unidentified.

TCRdb itself ran the 5' RACE reads through MiXCR, one entry per CDR3 protein. The sample holds fewer than 550,000 distinct CDR3 sequences; 20% are singletons and the top ten take around 8%. General study results and limits: Confirmation was lacking for SARS-CoV-2 specificity of second-wave clones that peaked on day 37. CD4+ contracting clones were mainly CM and EM; CD8+ ones, EMRA. In pre-infection memory, a portion of responding clones appeared, which suggested that cross-reactive memory joined.

Losses at the gene ends were 2 bases for V and 7 bases for J; bases not matched to a gene: 8. Germline V CDR1 and CDR2: LGHNA, YNFKEQ. CDR3 length: 16 residues. The J gene is TRBJ2-2, the V gene TRBV4-2; 9 bases are shared with TRBD1. Sequencing input: PBMCs or a T cell subset sorted from them (not recorded which). The clonotype was recovered from an adult woman who had mild COVID-19 (a few samples of this study predate the infection). Cell type and time point are not known. DNA for the CDR3: TGTGCCAGCAGCCAATCTCGCACAGGGGGCAACGGGGAGCTGTTTTTT. Residues: CASSQSRTGGNGELFF.